This TCR beta chain was identified during a study of cytomegalovirus exposure and HLA in healthy donors. Findings and limits, study-wide: Among CMV-associated TCR beta chains, most appeared HLA-restricted in a later analysis.

CDR1 is LNHDA, CDR2 SQIVND, per germline (reference sequence). V was pared by 4 bases and J by 4 bases, with 7 bases between. The CDR3 runs 12 residues. The PCR was carried out with 60 Vbeta primers and 13 Jbeta primers. Repertoires were generated with immunoSEQ multiplex PCR, while TCRdb's copy carries only in-frame clones and drops some. The sample consists of about 37,000 clones, roughly 82% of them appearing once. This clone was found once. Its specificity is not known. Material: PBMCs. The sequence was obtained from a woman under 30 in good health and CMV-seropositive. This rearrangement joins TRBV19 to TRBJ2-5, with D possibly being TRBD1 (6 bases). Written as DNA, the CDR3 is TGTGCCAGTAGTAGCAGGGGAGAGACCCAGTACTTC. Translation: CASSSRGETQYF.